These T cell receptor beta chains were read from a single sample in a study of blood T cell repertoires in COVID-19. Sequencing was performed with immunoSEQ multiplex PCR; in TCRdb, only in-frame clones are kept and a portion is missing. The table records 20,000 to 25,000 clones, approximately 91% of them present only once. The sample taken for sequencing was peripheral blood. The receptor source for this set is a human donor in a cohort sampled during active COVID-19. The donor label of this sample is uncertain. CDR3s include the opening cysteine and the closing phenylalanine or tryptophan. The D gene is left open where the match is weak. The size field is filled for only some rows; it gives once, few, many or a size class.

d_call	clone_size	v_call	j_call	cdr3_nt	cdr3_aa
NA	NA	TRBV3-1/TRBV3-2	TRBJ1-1	TGTGCCAGCAGCCATAGGCAGGGGCGGGCTGAAGCTTTCTTT	CASSHRQGRAEAFF
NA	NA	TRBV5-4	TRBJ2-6	TGTGCCAGCAGCTTGGGGGGCTCCGGGGCCAACGTCCTGACTTTC	CASSLGGSGANVLTF
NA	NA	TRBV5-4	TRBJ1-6	TGTGCCAGCAACGTCGGCGGGGCCCTTTATTCACCCCTCCACTTT	CASNVGGALYSPLHF
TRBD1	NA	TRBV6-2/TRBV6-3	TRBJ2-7	TGTGCCAGCAGTTTTGGCGGGACAGGGGGCCACGAGCAGTACTTC	CASSFGGTGGHEQYF
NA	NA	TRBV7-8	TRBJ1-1	TGTGCCAGCAGCTCCCGAAGACAGGCTGAAGCTTTCTTT	CASSSRRQAEAFF
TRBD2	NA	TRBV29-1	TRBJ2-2	TGCAGCGCCCGGGGGGCGAACACCGGGGAGCTGTTTTTT	CSARGANTGELFF
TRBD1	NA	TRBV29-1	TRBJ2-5	TGCAGCGATACGACAGGGGCCGAGACCCAGTACTTC	CSDTTGAETQYF
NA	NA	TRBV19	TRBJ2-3	TGTGCCAGTAGTATACTCCACTCCCCTAGCACAGATACGCAGTATTTT	CASSILHSPSTDTQYF
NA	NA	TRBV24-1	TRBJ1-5	TGTGCCACCAGTCAGGGAGGGCCCCAGCATTTT	CATSQGGPQHF
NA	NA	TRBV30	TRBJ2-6	TGTGCTTCACCCGGCTCTGGGGCCAACGTCCTGACTTTC	CASPGSGANVLTF
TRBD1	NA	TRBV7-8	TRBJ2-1	TGTGCCAGCAGCTTAAACCGTACAGGGGTCAATGAGCAGTTCTTC	CASSLNRTGVNEQFF
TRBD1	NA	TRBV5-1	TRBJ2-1	TGCGCCAGCAGCGGACCCTCCGGGACAGGGAGCTCCTACAATGAGCAGTTCTTC	CASSGPSGTGSSYNEQFF
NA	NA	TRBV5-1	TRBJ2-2	TGCGCCAGCAGCCGGGACACAAACACCGGGGAGCTGTTTTTT	CASSRDTNTGELFF
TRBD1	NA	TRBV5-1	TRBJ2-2	TGCGCCAGCAGCCCGGCGGGGACAGGGAGCACCGGGGAGCTGTTTTTT	CASSPAGTGSTGELFF
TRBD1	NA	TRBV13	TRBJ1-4	TGTGCCAGCAGCTTATTCACCACAGGGGGAGAAAAACTGTTTTTT	CASSLFTTGGEKLFF
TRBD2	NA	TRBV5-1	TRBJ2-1	TGCGCCAGCAGCTTAAGGCGAGCGGGAGGGCCTAATGAGCAGTTCTTC	CASSLRRAGGPNEQFF
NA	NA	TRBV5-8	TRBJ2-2	TGTGCCAGCAGCTTACAGGGTTCGAACACCGGGGAGCTGTTTTTT	CASSLQGSNTGELFF
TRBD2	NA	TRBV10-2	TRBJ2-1	TGCGCCAGCAGGGGGCAGGGAATAGCGGGAGGTGAGCAGTTCTTC	CASRGQGIAGGEQFF
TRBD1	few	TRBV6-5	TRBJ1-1	TGTGCCAGCAGCCTCAGGGGGCGAACTGAAGCTTTCTTT	CASSLRGRTEAFF
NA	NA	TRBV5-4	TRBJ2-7	TGTGCCAGCAGCTCTGCCAGAAGCTCGAGGGAGCAGTACTTC	CASSSARSSREQYF
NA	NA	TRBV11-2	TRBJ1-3	TGTGCCAGCAGTAGACAGGGAAACACCATATATTTT	CASSRQGNTIYF
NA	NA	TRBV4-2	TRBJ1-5	TGTGCCAGTGGGCCAGGACAGATTCATAGCAATCAGCCCCAGCATTTT	CASGPGQIHSNQPQHF
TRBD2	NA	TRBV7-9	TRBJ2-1	TGTGCCAGCAGCTTAGCGGGAGGGGCCTACAATGAGCAGTTCTTC	CASSLAGGAYNEQFF
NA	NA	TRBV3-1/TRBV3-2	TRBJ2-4	TGTGCCAGCAGCCCGCAGGGAGCCAAAAACATTCAGTACTTC	CASSPQGAKNIQYF
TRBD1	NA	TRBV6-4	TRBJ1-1	TGTGCCAGCAGGGCCGACAGGGGCACTGAAGCTTTCTTT	CASRADRGTEAFF
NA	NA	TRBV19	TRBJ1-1	TGTGCCAGTAGTATGAGAACAGAGTACACTGAAGCTTTCTTT	CASSMRTEYTEAFF
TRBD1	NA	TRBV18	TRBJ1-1	TGTGCCAGCTCTCCGGGACAGGGAAACCCATGGGGCACTGAAGCTTTCTTT	CASSPGQGNPWGTEAFF
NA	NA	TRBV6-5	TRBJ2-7	TGTGCCAGCGGACTACAGGGGACCCTCTCCTACGAGCAGTACTTC	CASGLQGTLSYEQYF
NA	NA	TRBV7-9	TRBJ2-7	TGTGCCAGCAGCCTCTCCTACGAGCAGTACTTC	CASSLSYEQYF
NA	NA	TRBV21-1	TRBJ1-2	TGTGCCAGCGCGATAGCCAGGGACAGAGTAAACTATGGCTACACCTTC	CASAIARDRVNYGYTF
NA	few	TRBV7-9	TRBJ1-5	TGTGCCAGCGGGGCAGCTCAGCCCCAGCATTTT	CASGAAQPQHF
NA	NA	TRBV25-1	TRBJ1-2	TGTGCCAGCAGTGCTGGGCCCCACTATGGCTACACCTTC	CASSAGPHYGYTF
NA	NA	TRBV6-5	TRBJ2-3	TGTGCCAGCAGCCTACAGGGCCTCACAGATACGCAGTATTTT	CASSLQGLTDTQYF
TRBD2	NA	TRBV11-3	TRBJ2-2	TGTGCCAGCAGCTTAGATGGGAGGGCGGGGAGCCGGGAGCTGTTTTTT	CASSLDGRAGSRELFF
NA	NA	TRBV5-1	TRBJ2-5	TGCGCCAGCAGCCGGACTCCACAAGAGACCCAGTACTTC	CASSRTPQETQYF
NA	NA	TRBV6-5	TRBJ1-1	TGTGCCAGCAGTTACCAGGGGAACACTGAAGCTTTCTTT	CASSYQGNTEAFF
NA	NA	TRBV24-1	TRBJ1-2	TGTGCCACCAGCCCCGGGGTCTCCTATGGCTACACCTTC	CATSPGVSYGYTF
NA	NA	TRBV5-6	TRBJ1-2	TGTGCCAGCAGCCCCGGGGGGGGAAACTATGGCTACACCTTC	CASSPGGGNYGYTF
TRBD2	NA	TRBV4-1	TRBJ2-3	TGCGCCAGCAGCCAAGATGGCGGGAGGGAGTGGGACACAGATACGCAGTATTTT	CASSQDGGREWDTDTQYF
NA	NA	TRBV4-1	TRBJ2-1	TGCGCCAGCAGCCAGCGCCACAATGAGCAGTTCTTC	CASSQRHNEQFF
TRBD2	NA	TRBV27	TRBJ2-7	TGTGCCAGCAGTTTCCGAGGACTAGCGGGAGCCCCCCACGAGCAGTACTTC	CASSFRGLAGAPHEQYF
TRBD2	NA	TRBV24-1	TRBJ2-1	TGTGCCATCGCTAGCGGGAGGTGGGACAATGAGCAGTTCTTC	CAIASGRWDNEQFF
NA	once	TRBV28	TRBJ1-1	TGTGCCAGTTTAGAGCAGGCCCACCGGGGGAACACTGAAGCTTTCTTT	CASLEQAHRGNTEAFF
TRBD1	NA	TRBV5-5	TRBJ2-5	TGTGCCAGCAGTCCACAATCGACAGGGGGAACCCAGTACTTC	CASSPQSTGGTQYF
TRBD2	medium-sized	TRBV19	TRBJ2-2	TGTGCCAGTAGTCTTACTAGCGGAGGGTACACCGGGGAGCTGTTTTTT	CASSLTSGGYTGELFF
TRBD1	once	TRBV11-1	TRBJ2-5	TGTGCCAGCAGCCTGGACAGGGAAGAGACCCAGTACTTC	CASSLDREETQYF
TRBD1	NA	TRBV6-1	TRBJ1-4	TGTGCCAGCAGTGAAGGTTACAGGGGTGGTGAAAAACTGTTTTTT	CASSEGYRGGEKLFF